This T cell receptor beta chain was retrieved from a study of T cell responses to AZD1222 COVID-19 vaccine. Sequencing used immunoSEQ multiplex PCR; TCRdb keeps in-frame clones, though not all of them. The sample shows tens of thousands of clones, approximately 87% of them seen only once. Pooled together were second doses at about 4 or about 12 weeks. Sequenced material: peripheral blood, taken 28 days after the second AZD1222 dose. This clonotype was sampled from an adult who received the AZD1222 COVID-19 vaccine.

CDR3 nucleotide sequence: TGTGCCAGCAGTTACTCGTCCGGGGGCGAACAGCCCCAGCATTTT. This sequence encodes CASSYSSGGEQPQHF. V usage is TRBV6-5 and J usage is TRBJ1-5; the D gene is possibly TRBD1 (6 bases). Germline CDR1 is MNHEY and CDR2 is SVGAGI. This CDR3 has 15 residues. The ends were cut back, 0 bases at V and 7 bases at J, with 13 bases in the middle.